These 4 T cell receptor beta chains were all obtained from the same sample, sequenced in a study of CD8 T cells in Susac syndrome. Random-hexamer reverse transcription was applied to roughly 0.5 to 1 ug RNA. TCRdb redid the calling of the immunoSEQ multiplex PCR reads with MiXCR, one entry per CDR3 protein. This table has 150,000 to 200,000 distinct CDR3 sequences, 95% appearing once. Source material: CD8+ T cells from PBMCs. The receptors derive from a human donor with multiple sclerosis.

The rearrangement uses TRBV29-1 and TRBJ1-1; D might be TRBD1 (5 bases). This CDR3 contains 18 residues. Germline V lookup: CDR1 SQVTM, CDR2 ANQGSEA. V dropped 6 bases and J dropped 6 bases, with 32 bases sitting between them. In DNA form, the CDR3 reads TGCAGCGTGGTCGGGGGGAAGAGGATTTCTAACTCCCACTCTGAAGCTTTCTTT. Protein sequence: CSVVGGKRISNSHSEAFF. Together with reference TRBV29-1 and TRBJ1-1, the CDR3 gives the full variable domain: SAVISQKPSRDICQRGTSLTIQCQVDSQVTMMFWYRQQPGQSLTLIATANQGSEATYESGFVIDKFPISRPNLTFSTLTVSNMSPEDSSIYLCSVVGGKRISNSHSEAFFGQGTRLTVV.

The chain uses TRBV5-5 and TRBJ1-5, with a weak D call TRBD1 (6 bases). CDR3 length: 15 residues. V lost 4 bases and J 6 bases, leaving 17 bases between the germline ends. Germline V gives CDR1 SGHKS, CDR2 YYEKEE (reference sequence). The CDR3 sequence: CASSPGTGSRQPQHF. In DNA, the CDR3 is TGTGCCAGCAGCCCGGGAACAGGGAGCCGTCAGCCCCAGCATTTT. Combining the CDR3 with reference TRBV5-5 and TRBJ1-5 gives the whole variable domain DAGVTQSPTHLIKTRGQQVTLRCSPISGHKSVSWYQQVLGQGPQFIFQYYEKEERGRGNFPDRFSARQFPNYSSELNVNALLLGDSALYLCASSPGTGSRQPQHFGDGTRLSIL.

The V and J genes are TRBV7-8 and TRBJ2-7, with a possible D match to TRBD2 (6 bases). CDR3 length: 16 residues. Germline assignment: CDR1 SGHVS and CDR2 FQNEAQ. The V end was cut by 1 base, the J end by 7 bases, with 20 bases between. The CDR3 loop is CASSLEPGGWYVEQYF. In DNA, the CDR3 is TGTGCCAGCAGCTTAGAGCCCGGGGGATGGTACGTGGAGCAGTACTTC. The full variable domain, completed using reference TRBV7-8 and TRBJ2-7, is GAGVSQSPRYKVAKRGQDVALRCDPISGHVSLFWYQQALGQGPEFLTYFQNEAQLDKSGLPSDRFFAERPEGSVSTLKIQRTQQEDSAVYLCASSLEPGGWYVEQYFGPGTRLTVT.

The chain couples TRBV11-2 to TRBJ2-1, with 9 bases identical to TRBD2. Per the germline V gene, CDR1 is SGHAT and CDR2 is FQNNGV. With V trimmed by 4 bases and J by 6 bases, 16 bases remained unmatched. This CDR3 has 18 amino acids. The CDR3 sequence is CASSSRGLAGLERNEQFF. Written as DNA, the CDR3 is TGTGCCAGCAGCTCCAGGGGCCTAGCGGGACTCGAACGCAATGAGCAGTTCTTC.